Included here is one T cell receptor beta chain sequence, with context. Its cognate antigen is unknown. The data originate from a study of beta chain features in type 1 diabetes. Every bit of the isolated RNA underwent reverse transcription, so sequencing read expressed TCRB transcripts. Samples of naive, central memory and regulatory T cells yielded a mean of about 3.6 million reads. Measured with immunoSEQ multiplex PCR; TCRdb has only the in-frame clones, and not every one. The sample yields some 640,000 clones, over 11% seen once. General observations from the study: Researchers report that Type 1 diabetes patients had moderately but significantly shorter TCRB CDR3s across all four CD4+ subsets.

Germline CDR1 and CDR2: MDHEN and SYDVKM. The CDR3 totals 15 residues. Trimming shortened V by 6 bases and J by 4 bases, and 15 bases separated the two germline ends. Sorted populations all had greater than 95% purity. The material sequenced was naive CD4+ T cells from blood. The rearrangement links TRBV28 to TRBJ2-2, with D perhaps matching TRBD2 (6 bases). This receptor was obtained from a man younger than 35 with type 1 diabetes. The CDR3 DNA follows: TGTGCCAGCAGCCCCGGGGGAAGTTTCACCGGGGAGCTGTTTTTT. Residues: CASSPGGSFTGELFF.